The clone carrying this T cell receptor (beta chain) has more than one count but fewer than ten. Antigen specificity is unknown. The source of the sample is a study of CD8 T cells in ankylosing spondylitis. Study-wide points: Matched synovial fluid from ankylosing spondylitis patients was reported to be enriched for disease-linked clones. Certain motif variants had earlier been reported in reactive arthritis synovial fluid and blood. Disease-linked clones had a CD8+ phenotype and relatively low frequency in peripheral blood. A TCR beta motif of 8 or 9 highly homologous variants appeared characteristic of ankylosing spondylitis blood.

With 3 bases removed from V and 4 bases from J, the gap between germline ends came to 9 bases. The germline V gene encodes CDR1 LGHDT and CDR2 YNNKEL (reference sequence). The CDR3 covers 14 residues. Quantitative 5'-RACE with molecular barcodes produced the TCR beta libraries. TCRdb used MiXCR to reprocess the 5' RACE reads, holding one entry per CDR3 protein. The data hold about 330,000 distinct CDR3 sequences, with roughly 8% observed a single time. Sequenced sample: blood, either unsorted or a sorted T cell fraction (not recorded which). The gene calls are TRBV3-1 and TRBJ1-4; no definite D call. The receptor was derived from a male donor with ankylosing spondylitis. CDR3 nucleotide sequence: TGTGCCAGCAGCCAGGGTCCTTTTAATGAAAAACTGTTTTTT. It translates to CASSQGPFNEKLFF.